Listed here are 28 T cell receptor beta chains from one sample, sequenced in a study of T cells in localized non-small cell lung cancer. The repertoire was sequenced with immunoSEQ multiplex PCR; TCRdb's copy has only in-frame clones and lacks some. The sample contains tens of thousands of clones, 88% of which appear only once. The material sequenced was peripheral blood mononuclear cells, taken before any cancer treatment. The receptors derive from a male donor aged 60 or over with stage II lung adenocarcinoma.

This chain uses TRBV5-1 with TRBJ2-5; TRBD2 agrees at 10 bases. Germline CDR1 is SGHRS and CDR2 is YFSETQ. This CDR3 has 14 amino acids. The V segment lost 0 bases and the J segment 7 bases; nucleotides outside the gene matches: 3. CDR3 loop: CASSLDPSGRTQYF. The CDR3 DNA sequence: TGCGCCAGCAGCTTGGATCCTAGCGGGAGGACCCAGTACTTC.

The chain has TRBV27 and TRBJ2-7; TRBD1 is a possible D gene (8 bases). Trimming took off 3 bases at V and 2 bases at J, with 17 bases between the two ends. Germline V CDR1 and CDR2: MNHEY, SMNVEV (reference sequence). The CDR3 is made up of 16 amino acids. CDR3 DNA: TGTGCCAGCAGTTTTTCAGCGGGACAGGCAACCTACGAGCAGTACTTC. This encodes CASSFSAGQATYEQYF.

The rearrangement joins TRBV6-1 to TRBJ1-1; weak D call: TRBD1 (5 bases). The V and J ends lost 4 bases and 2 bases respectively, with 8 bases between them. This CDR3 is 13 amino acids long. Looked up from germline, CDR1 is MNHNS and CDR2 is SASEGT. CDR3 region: CASSVRVNTEAFF. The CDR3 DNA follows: TGTGCCAGCAGTGTCAGGGTCAACACTGAAGCTTTCTTT.

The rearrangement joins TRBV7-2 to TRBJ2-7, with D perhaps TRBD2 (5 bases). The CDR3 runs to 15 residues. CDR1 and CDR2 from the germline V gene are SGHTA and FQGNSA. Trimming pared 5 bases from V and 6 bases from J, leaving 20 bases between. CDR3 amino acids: CASSQGGETRREQYF. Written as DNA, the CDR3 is TGTGCCAGCAGCCAAGGTGGGGAGACACGGCGCGAGCAGTACTTC. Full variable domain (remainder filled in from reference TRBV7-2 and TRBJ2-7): GAGVSQSPSNKVTEKGKDVELRCDPISGHTALYWYRQSLGQGLEFLIYFQGNSAPDKSGLPSDRFSAERTGGSVSTLTIQRTQQEDSAVYLCASSQGGETRREQYFGPGTRLTVT.

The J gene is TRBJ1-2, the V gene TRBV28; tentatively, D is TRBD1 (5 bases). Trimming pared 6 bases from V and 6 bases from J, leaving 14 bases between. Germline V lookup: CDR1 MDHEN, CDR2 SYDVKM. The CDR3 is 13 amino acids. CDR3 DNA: TGTGCCAGCAGAAAAACAGGAGCCAATGGCTACACCTTC. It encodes CASRKTGANGYTF.

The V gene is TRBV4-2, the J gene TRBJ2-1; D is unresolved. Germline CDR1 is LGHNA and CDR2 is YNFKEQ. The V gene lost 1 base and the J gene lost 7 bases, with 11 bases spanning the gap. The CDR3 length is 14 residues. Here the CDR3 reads CASSQVRAMNEQFF. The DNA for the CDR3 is TGTGCCAGCAGCCAAGTAAGGGCCATGAATGAGCAGTTCTTC.

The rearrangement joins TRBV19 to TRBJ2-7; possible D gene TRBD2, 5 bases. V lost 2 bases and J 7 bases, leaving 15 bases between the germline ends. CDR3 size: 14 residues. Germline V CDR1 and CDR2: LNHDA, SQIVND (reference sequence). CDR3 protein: CASSISRASGEQYF. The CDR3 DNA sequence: TGTGCCAGTAGTATAAGCCGGGCTTCGGGGGAGCAGTACTTC.

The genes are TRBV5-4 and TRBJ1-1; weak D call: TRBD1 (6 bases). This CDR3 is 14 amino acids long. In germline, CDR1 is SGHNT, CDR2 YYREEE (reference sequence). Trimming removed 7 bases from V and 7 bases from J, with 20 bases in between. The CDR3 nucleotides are TGTGCCAGCTTTCCAGGGGCCGGCGGGGGTGAAGCTTTCTTT. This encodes CASFPGAGGGEAFF. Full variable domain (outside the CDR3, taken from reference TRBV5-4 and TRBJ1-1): ETGVTQSPTHLIKTRGQQVTLRCSSQSGHNTVSWYQQALGQGPQFIFQYYREEENGRGNFPPRFSGLQFPNYSSELNVNALELDDSALYLCASFPGAGGGEAFFGQGTRLTVV.

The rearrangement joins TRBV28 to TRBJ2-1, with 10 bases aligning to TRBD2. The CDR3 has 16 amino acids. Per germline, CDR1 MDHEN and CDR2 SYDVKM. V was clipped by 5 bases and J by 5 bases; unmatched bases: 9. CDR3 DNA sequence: TGTGCCAGCAGTCCAAGCGGGAGGGGGGTCAACAATGAGCAGTTCTTC. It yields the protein CASSPSGRGVNNEQFF.

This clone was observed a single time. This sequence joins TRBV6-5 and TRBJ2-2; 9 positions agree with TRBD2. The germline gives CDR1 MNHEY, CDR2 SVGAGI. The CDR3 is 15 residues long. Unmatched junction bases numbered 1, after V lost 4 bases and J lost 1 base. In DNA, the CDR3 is TGTGCCAGCAGTTTAGCGGGGGTGAACACCGGGGAGCTGTTTTTT. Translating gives CASSLAGVNTGELFF.

The CDR3 nucleotides are TGTGCCAGCAGTCCTCACAAGCCCGGAGTCCCATACCTCTACGAGCAGTACTTC. Protein: CASSPHKPGVPYLYEQYF. This chain joins TRBV27 and TRBJ2-7; the D is unclear. Trimming cost V 5 bases and J 3 bases, with 26 bases left between them. The CDR3 runs to 18 residues. The germline V gene encodes CDR1 MNHEY and CDR2 SMNVEV (reference sequence).

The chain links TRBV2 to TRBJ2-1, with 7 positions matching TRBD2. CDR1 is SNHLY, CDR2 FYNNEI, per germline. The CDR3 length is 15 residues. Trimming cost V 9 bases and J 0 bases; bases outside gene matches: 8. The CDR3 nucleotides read TGTGCCAGTGGAGGGAGGGGCAACTCCTACAATGAGCAGTTCTTC. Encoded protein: CASGGRGNSYNEQFF.

CDR3 DNA sequence: TGTGCCAGCAGCCTAGCGGGAGGGGAGGAGACCCAGTACTTC. Its protein is CASSLAGGEETQYF. V and J are TRBV4-2 and TRBJ2-5; TRBD2 matches at 11 bases. The J segment lost 5 bases and the V segment lost 4 bases, leaving 3 bases of the junction unmatched. CDR3 length: 14 amino acids. CDR1 is LGHNA and CDR2 is YNFKEQ in the germline V gene.

The CDR3 is CASRDPHYEQYF. In nucleotides, the CDR3 is TGTGCCTCACGGGACCCACACTACGAGCAGTACTTC. The V call is TRBV28, the J call TRBJ2-7; D might be TRBD1 or TRBD2, each matching 5 bases. V lost 11 bases and J lost 3, with 14 bases in between. Germline lookup yields CDR1 MDHEN and CDR2 SYDVKM. The CDR3 length is 12 residues.

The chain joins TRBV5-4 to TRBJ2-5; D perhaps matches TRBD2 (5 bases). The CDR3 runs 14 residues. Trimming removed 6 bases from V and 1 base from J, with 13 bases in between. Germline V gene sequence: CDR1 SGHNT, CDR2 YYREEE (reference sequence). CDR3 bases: TGTGCCAGCACCGCGGGCGGTCTCCAAGAGACCCAGTACTTC. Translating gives CASTAGGLQETQYF.

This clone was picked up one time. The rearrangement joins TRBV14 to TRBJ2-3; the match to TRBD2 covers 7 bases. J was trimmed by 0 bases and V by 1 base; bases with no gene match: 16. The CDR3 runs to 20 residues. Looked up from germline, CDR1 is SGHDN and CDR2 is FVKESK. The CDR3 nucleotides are TGTGCCAGCAGCCAAGGGGAGACCCGTAGGGGACTAATAAGCACAGATACGCAGTATTTT. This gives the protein CASSQGETRRGLISTDTQYF.

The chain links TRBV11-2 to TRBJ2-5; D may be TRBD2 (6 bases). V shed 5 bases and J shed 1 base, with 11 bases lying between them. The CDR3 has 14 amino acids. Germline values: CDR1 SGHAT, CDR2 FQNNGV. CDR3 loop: CASSHIGGQETQYF. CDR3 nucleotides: TGTGCCAGCAGCCACATCGGGGGCCAAGAGACCCAGTACTTC.

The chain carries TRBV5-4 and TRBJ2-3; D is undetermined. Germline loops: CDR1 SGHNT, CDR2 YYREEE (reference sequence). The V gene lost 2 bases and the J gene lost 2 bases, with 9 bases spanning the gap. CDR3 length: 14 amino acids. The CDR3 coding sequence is TGTGCCAGCAGCTTCGGTGCCTACACAGATACGCAGTATTTT. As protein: CASSFGAYTDTQYF.

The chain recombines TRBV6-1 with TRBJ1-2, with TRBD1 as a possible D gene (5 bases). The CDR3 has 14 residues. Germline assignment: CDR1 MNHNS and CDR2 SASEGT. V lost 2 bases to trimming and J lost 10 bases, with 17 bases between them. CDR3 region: CASSESGPLPNYTF. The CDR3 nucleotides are TGTGCCAGCAGTGAATCGGGGCCCTTACCAAACTACACCTTC.

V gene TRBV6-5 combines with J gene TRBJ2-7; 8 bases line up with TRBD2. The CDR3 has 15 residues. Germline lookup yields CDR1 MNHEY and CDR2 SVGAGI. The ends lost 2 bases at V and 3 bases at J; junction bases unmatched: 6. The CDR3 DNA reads TGTGCCAGCAGTTACGCACGGGAGGGAATCTACGAGCAGTACTTC. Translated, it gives CASSYAREGIYEQYF.

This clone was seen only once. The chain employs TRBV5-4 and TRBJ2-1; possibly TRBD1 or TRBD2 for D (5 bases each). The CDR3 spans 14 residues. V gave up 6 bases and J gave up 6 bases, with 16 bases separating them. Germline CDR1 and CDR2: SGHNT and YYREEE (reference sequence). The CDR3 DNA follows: TGTGCCAGCAACCCTGCCTCGGGGCTCAATGAGCAGTTCTTC. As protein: CASNPASGLNEQFF.

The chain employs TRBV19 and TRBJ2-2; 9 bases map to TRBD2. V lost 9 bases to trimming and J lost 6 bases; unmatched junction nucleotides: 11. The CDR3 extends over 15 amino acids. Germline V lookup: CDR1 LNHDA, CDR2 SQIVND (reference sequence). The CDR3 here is CASRVFGGRAGELFF. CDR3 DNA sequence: TGTGCCAGCAGGGTATTCGGCGGGAGGGCCGGGGAGCTGTTTTTT. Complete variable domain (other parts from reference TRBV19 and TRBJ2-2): DGGITQSPKYLFRKEGQNVTLSCEQNLNHDAMYWYRQDPGQGLRLIYYSQIVNDFQKGDIAEGYSVSREKKESFPLTVTSAQKNPTAFYLCASRVFGGRAGELFFGEGSRLTVL.

The CDR3 coding sequence is TGTGCCAGCAGTTTTCAGCGACCCGATCAGCCCCAGCATTTT. This gives the protein CASSFQRPDQPQHF. This chain uses TRBV28 with TRBJ1-5; no reliable D call. V lost 3 bases to trimming and J lost 5 bases, with 11 bases between them. The length of the CDR3 is 14 residues. Per the germline V gene, CDR1 is MDHEN and CDR2 is SYDVKM.

DNA of the CDR3: TGTGCCAGCAGTTTCAGCCCTGGGTTGGGCAGTTCATTTGATCAGCCCCAGCATTTT. Protein sequence: CASSFSPGLGSSFDQPQHF. V is TRBV28 and J is TRBJ1-5; D ambiguous. Trimming shortened V by 3 bases and J by 5 bases, and 26 bases separated the two germline ends. Germline CDR1 and CDR2: MDHEN and SYDVKM. The CDR3 runs 19 residues.

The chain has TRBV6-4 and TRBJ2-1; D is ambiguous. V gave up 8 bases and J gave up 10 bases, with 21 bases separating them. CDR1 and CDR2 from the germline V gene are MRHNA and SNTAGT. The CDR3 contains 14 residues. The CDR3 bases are TGTGCCAGCTCAACACTCTCAGGTTCTTGGGAGCAGTTCTTC. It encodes CASSTLSGSWEQFF.

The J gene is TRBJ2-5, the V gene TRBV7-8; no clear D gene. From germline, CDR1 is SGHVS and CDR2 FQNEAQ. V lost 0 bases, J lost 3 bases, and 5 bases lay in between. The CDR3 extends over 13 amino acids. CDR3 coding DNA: TGTGCCAGCAGCTTAGCCTACAAAGAGACCCAGTACTTC. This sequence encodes CASSLAYKETQYF.

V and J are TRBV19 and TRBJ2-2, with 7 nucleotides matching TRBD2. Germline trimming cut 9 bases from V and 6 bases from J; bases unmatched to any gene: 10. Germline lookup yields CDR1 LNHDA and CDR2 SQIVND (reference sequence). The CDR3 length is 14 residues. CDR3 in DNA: TGTGCCAGCCGCGGGGGAAGTTTTGCCGGGGAGCTGTTTTTT. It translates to CASRGGSFAGELFF.

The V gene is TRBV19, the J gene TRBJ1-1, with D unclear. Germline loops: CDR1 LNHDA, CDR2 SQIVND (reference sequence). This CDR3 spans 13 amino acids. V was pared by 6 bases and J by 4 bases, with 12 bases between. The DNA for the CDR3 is TGTGCCAGTAGGCCTTCCTTGGCCACTGAAGCTTTCTTT. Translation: CASRPSLATEAFF.